This T cell receptor beta chain was retrieved from a study of cytomegalovirus exposure and HLA in healthy donors. Study-level information: The study's early data release held roughly 91 million unique TCRs from HLA-typed donors. Study-level findings and limits: Earlier results showed most TCR beta V segments being productive about 87% or about 30% of the time. Using a false discovery rate of 0.05, a later analysis showed that 16,951 TCR beta sequences were associated with HLA alleles.

This clone was counted only a few times. Its antigen is still unknown. No conserved phenylalanine or tryptophan is present at the end of the CDR3, so a read error is the likely explanation. The CDR3 is 15 residues long. V gave up 3 bases and J gave up 7 bases; unmatched junction bases: 10. Germline V lookup: CDR1 SGHVS, CDR2 FQNEAQ. The study ran its PCR with 60 Vbeta and 13 Jbeta primers. The data were produced by immunoSEQ multiplex PCR, yet TCRdb's version contains in-frame clones alone and is incomplete. The table has 130,000 to 150,000 clones, about 79% seen once. This receptor was obtained from a male donor in good health and CMV-seronegative. The chain recombines TRBV7-8 with TRBJ1-2, with TRBD1 matching over 8 bases. The specimen was PBMCs. The CDR3 is CASSFTDRGIGGYTL. CDR3 nucleotides: TGTGCCAGCAGCTTCACCGACAGGGGAATAGGTGGCTACACCTTG.